This TCR beta chain stems from a study of T-cell memory formation after mild COVID-19. Whole-study context: TCR clusters were mostly donor specific.

TCR alpha and TCR beta cDNA libraries carrying sample barcodes and UMIs were produced by 5'RACE using constant-segment primers. TCRdb recomputed calls from the 5' RACE reads with MiXCR, one row per CDR3 protein. The sample includes about 620,000 distinct CDR3 sequences, more than 15% of them seen just once. Trimming removed 2 bases at V and 1 base at J, with 11 bases between. Germline lookup yields CDR1 SEHNR and CDR2 FQNEAQ (reference sequence). This CDR3 contains 15 residues. The sequence was collected from an adult woman who had mild COVID-19 (a few samples of this study predate the infection). Cell type and time point are not known. Sequencing was done on a sample of PBMCs or a T cell subset sorted from them (not recorded which). The rearrangement uses TRBV7-9 and TRBJ1-1, with no clear D. The CDR3 DNA follows: TGTGCCAGCAGCTTAAAAGGGTCACGGAACACTGAAGCTTTCTTT. Its translation: CASSLKGSRNTEAFF.